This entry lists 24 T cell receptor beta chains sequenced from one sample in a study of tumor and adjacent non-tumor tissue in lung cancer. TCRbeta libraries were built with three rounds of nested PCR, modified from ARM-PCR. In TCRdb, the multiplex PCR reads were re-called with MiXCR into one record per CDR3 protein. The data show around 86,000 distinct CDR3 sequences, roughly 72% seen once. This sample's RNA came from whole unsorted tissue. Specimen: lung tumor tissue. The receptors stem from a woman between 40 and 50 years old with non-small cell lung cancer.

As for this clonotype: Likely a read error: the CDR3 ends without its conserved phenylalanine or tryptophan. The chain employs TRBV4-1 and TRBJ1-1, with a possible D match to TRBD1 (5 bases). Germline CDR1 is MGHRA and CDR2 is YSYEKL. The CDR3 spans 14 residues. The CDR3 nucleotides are TGCTCCAGCAGCCAAGAGCCGGGGACTGTTGAAGCTTTCTTA. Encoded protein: CSSSQEPGTVEAFL.

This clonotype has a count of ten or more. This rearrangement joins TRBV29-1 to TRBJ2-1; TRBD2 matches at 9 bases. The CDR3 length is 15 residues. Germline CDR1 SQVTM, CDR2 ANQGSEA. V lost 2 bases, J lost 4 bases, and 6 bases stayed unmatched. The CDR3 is CSVESGLAGYNEQFF. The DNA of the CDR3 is TGCAGCGTTGAATCTGGCCTAGCGGGGTACAATGAGCAGTTCTTC.

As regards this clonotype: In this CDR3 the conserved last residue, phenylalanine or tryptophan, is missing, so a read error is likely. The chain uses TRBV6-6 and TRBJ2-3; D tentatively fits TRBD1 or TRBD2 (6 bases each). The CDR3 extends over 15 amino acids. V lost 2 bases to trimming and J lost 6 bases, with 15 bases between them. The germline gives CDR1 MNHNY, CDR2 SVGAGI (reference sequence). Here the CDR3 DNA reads TGTGCCAGCAGTTACGGAAGGGGGGAGATGGATACGCAGTATTAT. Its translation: CASSYGRGEMDTQYY.

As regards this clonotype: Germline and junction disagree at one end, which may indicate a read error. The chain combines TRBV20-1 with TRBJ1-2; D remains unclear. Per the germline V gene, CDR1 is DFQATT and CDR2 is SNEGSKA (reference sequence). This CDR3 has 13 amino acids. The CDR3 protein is CSARVQTNYGYTF. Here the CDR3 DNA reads TGCAGCGCTAGAGTACAGACCAATTATGGCTACACCTTC.

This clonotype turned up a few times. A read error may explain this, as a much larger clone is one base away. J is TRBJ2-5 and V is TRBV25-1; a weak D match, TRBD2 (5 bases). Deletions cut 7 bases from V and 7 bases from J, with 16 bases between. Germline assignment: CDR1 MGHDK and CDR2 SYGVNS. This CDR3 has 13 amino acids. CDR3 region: CASTFRAAGTQYF. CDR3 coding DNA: TGTGCCAGCACTTTTAGGGCCGCGGGGACCCAGTACTTC.

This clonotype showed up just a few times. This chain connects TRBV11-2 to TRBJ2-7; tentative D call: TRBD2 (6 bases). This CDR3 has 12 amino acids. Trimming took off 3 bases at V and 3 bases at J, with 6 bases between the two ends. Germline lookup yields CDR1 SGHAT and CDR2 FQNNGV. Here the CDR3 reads CASSLDYYEQYF. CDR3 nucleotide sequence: TGTGCCAGCAGCTTGGACTACTACGAGCAGTACTTC.

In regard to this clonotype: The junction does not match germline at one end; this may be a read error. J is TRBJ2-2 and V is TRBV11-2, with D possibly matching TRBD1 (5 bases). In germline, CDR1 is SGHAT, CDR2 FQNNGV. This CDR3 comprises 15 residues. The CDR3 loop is CASSHRWPNTRELFF. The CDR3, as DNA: TGTGCCAGCAGCCACAGGTGGCCAAACACCAGGGAGCTGTTTTTT.

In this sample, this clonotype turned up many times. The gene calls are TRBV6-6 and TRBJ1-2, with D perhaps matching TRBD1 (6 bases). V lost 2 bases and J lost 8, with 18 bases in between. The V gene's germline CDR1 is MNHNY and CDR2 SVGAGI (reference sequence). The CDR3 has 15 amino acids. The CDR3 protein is CASSYRGEGLGGYTF. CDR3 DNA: TGTGCCAGCAGTTACAGGGGGGAAGGGCTCGGGGGCTACACCTTC.

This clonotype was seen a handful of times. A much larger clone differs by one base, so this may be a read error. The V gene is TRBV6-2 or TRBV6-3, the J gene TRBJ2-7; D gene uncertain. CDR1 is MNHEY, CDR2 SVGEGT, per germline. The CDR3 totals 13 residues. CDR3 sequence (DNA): TGTGGCAGCAGTTACTCGGCAGCCTACGAGCAGTACTTC. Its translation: CGSSYSAAYEQYF.

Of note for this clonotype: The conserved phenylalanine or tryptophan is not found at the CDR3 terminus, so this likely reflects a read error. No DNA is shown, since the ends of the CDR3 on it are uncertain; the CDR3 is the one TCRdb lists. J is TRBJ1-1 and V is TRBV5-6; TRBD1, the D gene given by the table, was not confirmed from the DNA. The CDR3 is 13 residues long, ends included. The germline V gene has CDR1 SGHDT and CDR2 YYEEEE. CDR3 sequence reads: CASSLLATDRVVS.

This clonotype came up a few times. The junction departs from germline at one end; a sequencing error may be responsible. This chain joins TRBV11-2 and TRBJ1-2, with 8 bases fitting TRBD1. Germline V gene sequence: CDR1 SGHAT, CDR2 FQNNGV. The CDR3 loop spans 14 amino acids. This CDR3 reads CASSLSQGAYGYTF. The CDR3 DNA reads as TGTGCCAGTAGCTTGTCTCAGGGGGCCTATGGCTACACGTTC.

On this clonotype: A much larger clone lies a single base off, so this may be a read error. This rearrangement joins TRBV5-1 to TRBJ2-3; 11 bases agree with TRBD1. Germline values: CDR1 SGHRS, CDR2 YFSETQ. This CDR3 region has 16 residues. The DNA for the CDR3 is TGCACCAGCAGCTTGGCCGGACAGGGGGCCGCAGATACGCAGTATTTT. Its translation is CTSSLAGQGAADTQYF.

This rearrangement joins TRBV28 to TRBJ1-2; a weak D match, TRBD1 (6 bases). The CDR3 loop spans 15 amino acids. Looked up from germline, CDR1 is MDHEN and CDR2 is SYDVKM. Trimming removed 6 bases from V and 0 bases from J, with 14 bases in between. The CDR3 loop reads CASRPTGRPNYGYTF. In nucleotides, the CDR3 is TGTGCCAGCAGGCCTACAGGGCGTCCTAACTATGGCTACACCTTC.

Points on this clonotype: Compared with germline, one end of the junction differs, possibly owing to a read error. CDR3 loop: CNVGSSNHEQYF. The DNA of the CDR3 is TGCAACGTTGGGAGTAGCAACCATGAGCAGTACTTC. The rearrangement uses TRBV29-1 and TRBJ2-7, with a tentative D call TRBD2 (5 bases). In germline, CDR1 is SQVTM, CDR2 ANQGSEA. The CDR3 loop spans 12 amino acids.

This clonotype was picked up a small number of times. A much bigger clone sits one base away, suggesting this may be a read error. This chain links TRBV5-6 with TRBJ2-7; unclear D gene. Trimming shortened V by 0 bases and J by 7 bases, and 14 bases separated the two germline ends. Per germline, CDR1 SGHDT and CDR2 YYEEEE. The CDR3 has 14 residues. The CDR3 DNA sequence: TGTGCCAGCAGCTTGGTGGAAAGATTATCGGAGCAGTACTTC. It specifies CASSLVERLSEQYF.

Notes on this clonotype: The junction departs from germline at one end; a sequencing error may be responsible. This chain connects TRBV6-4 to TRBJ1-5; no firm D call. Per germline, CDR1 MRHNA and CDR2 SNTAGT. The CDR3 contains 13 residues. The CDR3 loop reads CANSSTLYQPQHF. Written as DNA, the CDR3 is TGTGCCAACAGTTCCACCCTTTATCAGCCCCAGCATTTT.

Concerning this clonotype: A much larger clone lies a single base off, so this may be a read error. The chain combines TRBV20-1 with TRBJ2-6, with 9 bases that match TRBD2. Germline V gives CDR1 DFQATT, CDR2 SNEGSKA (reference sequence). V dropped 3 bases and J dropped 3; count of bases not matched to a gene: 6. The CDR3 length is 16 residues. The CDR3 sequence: CSASAGGAGGANVLTF. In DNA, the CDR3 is TGCAGTGCTAGCGCGGGAGGGGCAGGTGGGGCCAACGTCCTGACTTTC.

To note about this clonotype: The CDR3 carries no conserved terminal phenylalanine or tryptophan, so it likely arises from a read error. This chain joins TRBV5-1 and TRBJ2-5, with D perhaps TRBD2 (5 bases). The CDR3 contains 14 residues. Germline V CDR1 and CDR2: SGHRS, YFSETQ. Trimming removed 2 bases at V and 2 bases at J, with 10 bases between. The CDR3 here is CASSFRTVQETQYL. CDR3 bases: TGCGCCAGCAGCTTCAGGACTGTTCAAGAGACCCAGTACTTA.

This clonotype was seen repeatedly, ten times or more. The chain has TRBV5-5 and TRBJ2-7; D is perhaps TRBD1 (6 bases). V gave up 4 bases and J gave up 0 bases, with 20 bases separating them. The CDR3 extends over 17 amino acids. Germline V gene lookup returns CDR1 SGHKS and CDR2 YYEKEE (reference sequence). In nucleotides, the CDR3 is TGTGCCAGCAGCCCCGCAACCGTAACAGGGAGCTCCTACGAGCAGTACTTC. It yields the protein CASSPATVTGSSYEQYF.

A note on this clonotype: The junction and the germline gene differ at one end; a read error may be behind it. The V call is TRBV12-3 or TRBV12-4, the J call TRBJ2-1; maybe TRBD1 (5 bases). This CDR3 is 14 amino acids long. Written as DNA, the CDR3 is TGCGCCAGCAGTTTACTGGGGCCAAACAATGGGCAGTTCTTC. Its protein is CASSLLGPNNGQFF.

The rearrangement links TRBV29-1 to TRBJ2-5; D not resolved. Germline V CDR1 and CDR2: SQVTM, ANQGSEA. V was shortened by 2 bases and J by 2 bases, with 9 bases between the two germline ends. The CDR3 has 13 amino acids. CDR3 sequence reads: CSVESNIQETQYF. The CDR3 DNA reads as TGCAGCGTTGAATCCAACATACAAGAGACCCAGTACTTC.

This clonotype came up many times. This CDR3 is CSARPADRDTQYF. CDR3 sequence (DNA): TGCAGTGCTAGACCGGCGGACAGAGATACGCAGTATTTT. The V and J genes are TRBV20-1 and TRBJ2-3; D may be TRBD1 (6 bases). Germline CDR1 reads DFQATT; CDR2 reads SNEGSKA (reference sequence). The CDR3 covers 13 residues. V dropped 2 bases and J dropped 5 bases, with 11 bases sitting between them.

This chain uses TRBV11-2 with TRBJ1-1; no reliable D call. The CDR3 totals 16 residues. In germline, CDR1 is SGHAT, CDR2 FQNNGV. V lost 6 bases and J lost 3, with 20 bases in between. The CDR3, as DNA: TGTGCCAGCAGTTCAGAATCAGGCCTGGCGGACACTGAAGCTTTCTTT. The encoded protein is CASSSESGLADTEAFF.

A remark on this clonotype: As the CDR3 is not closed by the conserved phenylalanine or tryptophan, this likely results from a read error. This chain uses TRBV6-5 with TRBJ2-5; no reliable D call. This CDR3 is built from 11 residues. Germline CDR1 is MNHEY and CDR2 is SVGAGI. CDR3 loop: CTSSTGETQYS. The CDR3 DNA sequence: TGTACCAGCAGCACCGGAGAGACCCAGTACTCC.